This T cell receptor (beta chain) was sequenced during a study of response to subunit inactivated influenza vaccine (dated by TCRdb to 2017 to 2018). General notes on the study: Deep quantitative T cell receptor repertoire profiling was used in the study to track responses to a trivalent subunit inactivated influenza vaccine. Results the study describes overall, beyond this receptor: The authors suggested that each seasonal influenza vaccination may recruit only a limited number of new T cells.

This specimen's time point label, interpreted: 45 to 55 days after influenza vaccine administration. From cysteine to phenylalanine, the CDR3 is 14 amino acids long. Only the CDR3 DNA is retained, 42 bases long and in frame from the first base. This clonotype was observed a few times. This clone's antigen is unknown. No base qualities exist here, and no much larger clone lies one base off it. The method was RT-PCR. The sequencing machine was an Illumina HiSeq 2500. TCRdb applied fastp at Q25 and MiXCR to the public reads, then kept only in-frame beta chains. A single entry per CDR3 protein holds the most common genes and DNA from its merged rows. The sample table contains roughly 460,000 distinct CDR3 sequences; only one count was recorded for approximately 10% of them. Around 12% of the sample lies in the top ten.

Material: PBMCs from blood, obtained roughly 45 days after vaccination. The TCR comes from a man aged 50 to 59 who received an inactivated influenza vaccine. Donor details come from another sample of the same person, matched by shared clones. The chain was built from TRBV21-1 and TRBJ2-7; TRBD2, the table's D call, lacks a check against the DNA. TRBV21-1 is a pseudogene. The CDR3 loop reads CASRGEQGPLEQYF. In nucleotide form, the sequence is TGTGCCAGCAGAGGGGAACAGGGCCCCCTCGAGCAGTACTTC.